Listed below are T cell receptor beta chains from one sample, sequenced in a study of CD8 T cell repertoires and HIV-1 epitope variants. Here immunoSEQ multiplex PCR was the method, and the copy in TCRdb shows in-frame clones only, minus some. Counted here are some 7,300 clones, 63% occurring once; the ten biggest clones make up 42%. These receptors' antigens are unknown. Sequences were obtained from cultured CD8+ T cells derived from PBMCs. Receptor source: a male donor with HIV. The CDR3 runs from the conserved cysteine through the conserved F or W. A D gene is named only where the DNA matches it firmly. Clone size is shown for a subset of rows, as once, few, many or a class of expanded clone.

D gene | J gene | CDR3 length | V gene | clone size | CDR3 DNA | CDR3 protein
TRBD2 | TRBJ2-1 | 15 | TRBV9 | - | TGTGCCAGCAGCGTAGGGACTAGCCATGACAATGAGCAGTTCTTC | CASSVGTSHDNEQFF
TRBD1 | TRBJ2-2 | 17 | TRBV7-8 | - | TGTGCCAGCAGTTGGCCGGGACAGGGGGAAGACACCGGGGAGCTGTTTTTT | CASSWPGQGEDTGELFF
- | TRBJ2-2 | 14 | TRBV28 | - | TGTGCCAGCAGTTTAGGAGAGTACACCGGGGAGCTGTTTTTT | CASSLGEYTGELFF
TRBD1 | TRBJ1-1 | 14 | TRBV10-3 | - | TGTGCCATCACCCAGACAGGGGGGGACACTGAAGCTTTCTTT | CAITQTGGDTEAFF
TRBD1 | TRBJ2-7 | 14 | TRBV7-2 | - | TGTGCCAGCAGCCATATAGCAGGGACAGGGGAGCAGTACTTC | CASSHIAGTGEQYF
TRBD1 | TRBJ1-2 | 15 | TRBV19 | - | TGTGCCAGTACCCTACGGACAGGGTTGTCATATGGCTACACCTTC | CASTLRTGLSYGYTF
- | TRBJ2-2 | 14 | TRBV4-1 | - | TGCGCCAGCAGTTTGAGGCTTGGCACCGGGGAGCTGTTTTTT | CASSLRLGTGELFF
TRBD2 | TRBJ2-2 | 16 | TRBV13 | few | TGTGCCAGCAGCTTTAGCGGGGTGATGAACACCGGGGAGCTGTTTTTT | CASSFSGVMNTGELFF
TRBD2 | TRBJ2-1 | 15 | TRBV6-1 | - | TGTGCCAGCAGTAAAACAGCGGGGGGTAAGAATGAGCAGTTCTTC | CASSKTAGGKNEQFF
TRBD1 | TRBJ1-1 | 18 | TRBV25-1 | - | TGTGCCAGCAGTGCAGACGGACAGGGCATTTTCACGAACACTGAAGCTTTCTTT | CASSADGQGIFTNTEAFF
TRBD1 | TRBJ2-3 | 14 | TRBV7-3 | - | TGTGCCAGCAGCTGGGGACAGGGTACAGATACGCAGTATTTT | CASSWGQGTDTQYF
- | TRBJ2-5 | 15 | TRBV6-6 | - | TGTGCCAGCAGGTCTCCAGGGGCTGGAGGGGAGACCCAGTACTTC | CASRSPGAGGETQYF
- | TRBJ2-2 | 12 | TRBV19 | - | TGTGCCAGCTTAGTAGGCTCCGGGGAGCTGTTTTTT | CASLVGSGELFF
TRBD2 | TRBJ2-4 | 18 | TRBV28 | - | TGTGCCAGCAGTGAGGTTAGCGGGAGGGCCCCTGCCAAAAACATTCAGTACTTC | CASSEVSGRAPAKNIQYF
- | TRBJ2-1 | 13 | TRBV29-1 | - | TGCAGCGTTGAGGGCGGGGTTAACAATGAGCAGTTCTTC | CSVEGGVNNEQFF
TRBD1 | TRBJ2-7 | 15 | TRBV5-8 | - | TGTGCCAGCAGCTTGGGGACAGGGTTCTTCTACGAGCAGTACTTC | CASSLGTGFFYEQYF
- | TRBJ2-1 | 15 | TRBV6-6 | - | TGTGCCAGCAGTTACGGGGGCAGGGGTTATGATGAGCAGTTCTTC | CASSYGGRGYDEQFF
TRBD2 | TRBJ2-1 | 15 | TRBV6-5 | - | TGTGCCAGCACCGTACTATCCGGGACTAGCAATGAGCAGTTCTTC | CASTVLSGTSNEQFF
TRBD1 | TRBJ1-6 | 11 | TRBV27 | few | TGTGCCAGCAGTTCCGGGACAGCCCTCCACTTT | CASSSGTALHF
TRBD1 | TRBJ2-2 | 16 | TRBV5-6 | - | TGTGCCAGCAGCTTTGGGACAGGGGATATCACCGGGGAGCTGTTTTTT | CASSFGTGDITGELFF
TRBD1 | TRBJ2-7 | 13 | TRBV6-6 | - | TGTGCCAGCAGTTACCAGGGGGTGAACGAGCAGTACTTC | CASSYQGVNEQYF
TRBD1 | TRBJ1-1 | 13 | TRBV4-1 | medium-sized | TGCGCCAGCAGCCGTTTACAGGGGGAGGAAGCTTTCTTT | CASSRLQGEEAFF
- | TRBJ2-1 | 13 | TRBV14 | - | TGTGCCAGCAGCCAAGAGGAGGAGAATGAGCAGTTCTTC | CASSQEEENEQFF
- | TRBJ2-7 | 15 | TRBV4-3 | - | TGCGCCAGCAGCCAAGATAGATCGTCGGACTACGAGCAGTACTTC | CASSQDRSSDYEQYF
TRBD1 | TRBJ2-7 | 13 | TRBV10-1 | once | TGCGCCAGCACCGACAGGGCATGGGACGAGCAGTACTTC | CASTDRAWDEQYF
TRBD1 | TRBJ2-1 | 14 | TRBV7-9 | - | TGTGCCAGCAGCCTGGGGACAGGGGGCGAGGAGCAGTTCTTC | CASSLGTGGEEQFF